The following is a TCR beta chain sequence with its context. This clone was seen just once. Which antigen it targets is not known. No per-base quality is available; no much larger clone lies one base away. The sample belongs to a study of cytomegalovirus exposure and HLA in healthy donors (dated by TCRdb to about 2017). Study-wide context: According to an earlier analysis of a few hundred of the donors, some 170 million T cells yielded roughly 110 million unique TCR beta sequences and approximately 300 Gb of sequence data. The number of typed donors differed by locus: about 629-640 for A, B, C, DRB1 and DQB1; approximately 520 for DQA1; 600 to 610 for DPA1; and some 470 for DPB1. To predict cytomegalovirus infection status, the study combined high-throughput TCR immunosequencing, statistical association of individual TCRs with disease status, and machine learning. An early release that covered fewer than 800 HLA-typed donors contained 250 to 350 gigabases of sequencing data and around 80 million unique TCR sequences. In an earlier analysis of roughly 580 of the donors, high-throughput TCR beta sequencing was used to judge whether each TCR beta V gene segment behaved as functional or pseudogenic. Rather than using new phenotypic data, the later analysis identified candidate immune exposures from TCR beta sequences and from how often those sequences occurred across donors. Because of strong linkage in the cohort, roughly five DR-DQ haplotypes were treated as single units for association and clustering. Every discovery cohort repertoire had been produced on one sequencing platform. Donor age, sex, ethnicity and CMV serostatus were compiled alongside the repertoire data. The study aimed to test whether cataloging public T cell receptors could reveal signatures of past pathogen exposure. Class I and class II HLA loci were covered by the typing at four-digit resolution. A later genetic analysis used genome-wide SNP genotypes for about 65% of the 666 donors, treating that subset as a discovery cohort. The T cell repertoires of 666 subjects were profiled by immunosequencing and related to cytomegalovirus serostatus. To study patterns of TCR occurrence, a later analysis re-analyzed previously published TCR beta repertoires from under 750 donors and added high-resolution HLA genotyping. In addition to the first cohort of hundreds of subjects, a separate validation cohort of around 110 different subjects was used. Among about 400 genotyped donors of the cohort, an average of around 240,000 unique TCR beta nucleotide sequences was sequenced per donor, of which 15% to 20% were non-productive. Of the roughly 410 genotyped donors, 75% to 85% were placed in the genetic ancestry cluster associated with self-reported Caucasian donors. On the study overall, not on this receptor specifically: Because HLA typing was unavailable for some donors at each locus, only the typed subset was used in association tests. Some IMGT-functional V segments, including TRBV6-2 and TRBV6-3, could not be told apart with the 87-base-pair reads, so those segments were excluded. Compared with the approximately 710-donor mean, donors in an Asian-associated ancestry cluster had fewer N-insertions in productive TCRs, according to a later genetic analysis. Specific HLA alleles were associated with 15,000 to 20,000 TCR beta sequences at a false discovery rate of 0.05 in a later analysis. Most TCR sequences were seen in very few donors, while some public TCRs were found in many individuals. The classifier was reported to diagnose cytomegalovirus status with high specificity and sensitivity in both the original cohort and the validation cohort. In an earlier analysis of approximately 600 of the donors, most TCR beta V segments were observed in productive rearrangements about 87% or about 30% of the time, broadly matching IMGT annotations. Presence/absence analyses assumed roughly uniform sequencing depth across donors, an assumption that may not hold. In a later analysis, the rate of TCR association differed among HLA loci, with DRB1 alleles having the most associated TCRs and HLA-C alleles having the fewest. Linkage disequilibrium might explain the correlated functional status among segregating V segments, but an unknown experimental factor could not be ruled out. It was suggested by the authors that the approach could potentially be generalized to other disease states and immunological phenotypes. In this cohort, only TCR beta chains were sequenced, and detectable features were limited by the absence of alpha or paired-chain data. In a later analysis, most CMV-associated TCR beta chains were found to appear HLA-restricted, with HLA associations seemingly driven largely by CMV exposure. The earlier analysis of about 600 of the donors excluded around 17 rarely observed V segments, including chromosome 9 orphons, because counts were too low. A total of some 180 TCR beta chains were listed by the study as associated with cytomegalovirus. Strong co-occurrence of HLA alleles, especially DR and DQ, made assigning TCR associations to individual alleles difficult. Compared with equally common non-associated chains, HLA-associated TCR beta chains in a later analysis were more clonally expanded and had lower generation probabilities. In vitro tests confirmed that three of the cytomegalovirus-associated TCR beta chains recognize cytomegalovirus antigens. A further reported finding was that TCR beta sequences accurately predicted the HLA-A and HLA-B alleles for most subjects in the first cohort. A later genetic analysis associated a missense DCLRE1C variant with V-gene and J-gene trimming of TCR beta chains, and an independent cohort replicated the association. A later analysis reported that several top co-occurrence clusters appeared linked to parvovirus B19, influenza, CMV and Epstein-Barr virus. The sequencing pipeline was judged likely to have produced a cluster of highly shared sequence variants as a technical artifact. CMV serostatus was the only immune exposure information available for the cohort.

The cohort comprised 670 or so healthy bone marrow donors. All cohort members were sampled while nominally healthy, although unrecorded immune exposures were likely present. The donor tested CMV seropositive and was one of the 289 seropositive cohort members. Every donor gave a peripheral blood sample, and the peripheral blood mononuclear cells from that sample were used for TCR beta sequencing. The Qiagen DNeasy Blood Extraction Kit was used to extract genomic DNA from the blood cell samples. V sheds 0 bases and J sheds 4 bases, leaving 7 bases between their ends. The germline V gene specifies LGHNA as CDR1 and YSLEER as CDR2. From cysteine to phenylalanine, the CDR3 is 15 amino acids long. The kept DNA is CDR3 alone, 45 bases in frame from the first base. The library was obtained by the immunoSEQ multiplex PCR assay. For the multiplex PCR, a mixture combining 60 forward primers for TCR Vbeta segments and 13 reverse primers for TCR Jbeta segments was used. A multiplex PCR assay on genomic DNA amplified the CDR3 region of rearranged TCR beta genes. The amplified TCR beta libraries were sequenced on the Illumina HiSeq System as 87-base-pair reads. In the authors' own workflow: A later analysis counted around 72 million unique TCR beta chains across the 550 to 800 repertoires, and roughly 11 million of these chains were shared by at least two donors. A nearest-neighbor algorithm error-corrected the raw reads and collapsed the reads into unique sequences, merging closely related sequences to remove PCR and sequencing errors. V, D and J gene segments were assigned by aligning CDR3 sequences to IMGT reference sequences. For a sequence to be retained, a match of at least six nucleotides to both a V gene segment and a J gene segment was required. Rearrangements were called productive when the CDR3 lacked stop codons and stayed in frame with V and J; all others were non-productive. Following IMGT convention, CDR3 was defined as the stretch from the second conserved V-encoded cysteine up to the conserved J-encoded phenylalanine. The earlier analysis of about 500 of the donors excluded sequences that lacked an unambiguous match to a single V gene segment. In an earlier analysis of several hundred of the donors, V segments were called functional above 56.7% productive rearrangements and were called segregating when the between-donor standard deviation exceeded 5%. A statistical classification framework was built to diagnose cytomegalovirus status from the catalog of TCR beta chain sequences. In a later analysis, V and J genes were assigned by comparing TCR nucleotide sequences against IMGT/GENE-DB human TR gene sequences. In a later analysis, CDR3 sequences and most-parsimonious VDJ recombination scenarios were assigned using the TCRdist pipeline. In a later analysis, each TCR beta chain was defined by its CDR3 amino acid sequence together with its V-gene family, and reads lacking a unique V-gene family were excluded. In a later analysis, 450 to 600 highly shared, low-generation-probability nucleotide sequences were removed to address suspected cross-contamination and a sequencing artifact. In a later analysis, a clonal expansion index for each public chain was calculated from normalized within-repertoire ranks of inferred template counts. In a later analysis, generation probabilities were computed using a VDJ recombination model fitted to out-of-frame rearrangements, and the results were checked against IGoR. In a later analysis, TCR-TCR, TCR-HLA and TCR-CMV co-occurrence was scored with hypergeometric tests, and a repertoire-size bias correction was applied to TCR pairs. To estimate false discovery rates, a later analysis permuted the HLA or CMV assignments 20 times. A later analysis grouped co-occurring TCRs with DBSCAN, adding TCRdist sequence similarity when clustering within HLA-allele-positive subsets. Repertoires with fewer than 30,000 or more than 120,000 public chains, plus five repertoires with anomalous nucleotide sharing, were excluded from co-occurrence clustering. The immuneACCESS repertoire file appears here via TCRdb, limited to in-frame rearrangements. These files lack a portion of the clones; in checked studies, under half of the deficit traces to unresolved V genes, and the cause of the others is not known. Clonal size and the V and J genes are those of that table, whereas D and trimming came from the DNA. This sample gives approximately 200,000 clones in total; more than 65% of them show up just once. The ten top clones hold around 1.4% of the sample.

The receptor comes from a girl aged 5-17 years in good health and CMV-seropositive. Sequenced material: PBMCs. The chain was built from TRBV4-3 and TRBJ2-6; a tentative D match to TRBD2 spans 6 bases. The CDR3 amino acid sequence is: CASSQDAGGANVLTF. Here is the DNA: TGCGCCAGCAGCCAAGATGCGGGGGGGGCCAACGTCCTGACTTTC.